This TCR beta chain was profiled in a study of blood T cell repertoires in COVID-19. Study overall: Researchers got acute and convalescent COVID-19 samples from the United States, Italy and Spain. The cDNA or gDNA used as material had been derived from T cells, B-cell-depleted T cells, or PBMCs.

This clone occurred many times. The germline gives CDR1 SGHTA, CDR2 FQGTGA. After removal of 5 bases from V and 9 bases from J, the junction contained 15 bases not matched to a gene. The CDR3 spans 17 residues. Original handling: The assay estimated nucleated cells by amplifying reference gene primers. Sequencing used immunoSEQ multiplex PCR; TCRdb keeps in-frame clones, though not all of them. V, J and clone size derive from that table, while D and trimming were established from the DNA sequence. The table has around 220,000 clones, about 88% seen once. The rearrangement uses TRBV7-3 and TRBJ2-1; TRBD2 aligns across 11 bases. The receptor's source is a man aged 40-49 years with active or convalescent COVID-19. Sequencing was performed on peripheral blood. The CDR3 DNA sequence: TGTGCCAGCAGCCCCTCTAGCGGGAGGACCCTATGGGCTGAGCAGTTCTTC. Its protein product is CASSPSSGRTLWAEQFF.